Given below is one T cell receptor (beta chain) in context. What it binds is not known. These data belong to a study of T cell repertoires in ileal Crohn's disease. Across the study: Thiopurines (around 10) or anti-TNF agents (roughly 17) were given postoperatively to about half.

Findings and caveats of the study: Compared with CD4 T cells, sorted CD8 cells carried more expanded clones. Postoperative endoscopy occurred within one year, median about 7 months. Endoscopic recurrence occurred in every patient whose clonality exceeded 26.8%.

Method: immunoSEQ multiplex PCR; TCRdb's copy keeps in-frame clones and lacks some. The sample lists tens of thousands of clones, 70% to 90% seen once, with about 1.9% in the top ten. Time point defined: neoterminal ileum biopsy at postoperative endoscopy, about 6 months after surgery. V was cut by 1 base and J by 4 bases, with 10 bases left in between. Germline CDR1 is MGHRA and CDR2 is YSYEKL. This CDR3 contains 14 residues. The chain links TRBV4-1 to TRBJ1-2; the D gene is possibly TRBD1 (5 bases). This TCR was sampled from an adult with Crohn's disease. The source material was ileal tissue. This CDR3 is CASSQVGGVYGYTF. In DNA, the CDR3 is TGCGCCAGCAGCCAAGTGGGGGGGGTCTATGGCTACACCTTC.